This TCR beta chain was sequenced during a study of early T cells in non-severe SARS-CoV-2 infection. In the library, individual cDNA molecules carried attached unique molecular identifiers. TCRdb re-analysed the 5' RACE reads in MiXCR, keeping a single row per CDR3 protein. This sample carries around 80,000 distinct CDR3 sequences, 13% of them seen once, and the ten largest clones take about 6.1%. CDR3 length: 18 amino acids. Germline CDR1 and CDR2: SGHTA and FQGNSA. Trimming took 0 bases from V and 10 from J; bases not matched to a gene: 14. This clonotype occurred many times. This TCR derives from an adult who was a healthcare worker with PCR-confirmed SARS-CoV-2 infection or an uninfected control (not recorded which). Sequenced: whole blood. V is TRBV7-2 and J is TRBJ1-6; 8 nucleotides match TRBD1. The CDR3 sequence is CASSLALQTGTGRSPLHF. The CDR3 DNA follows: TGTGCCAGCAGCTTAGCCCTCCAGACAGGGACAGGCCGGTCACCCCTCCACTTT.